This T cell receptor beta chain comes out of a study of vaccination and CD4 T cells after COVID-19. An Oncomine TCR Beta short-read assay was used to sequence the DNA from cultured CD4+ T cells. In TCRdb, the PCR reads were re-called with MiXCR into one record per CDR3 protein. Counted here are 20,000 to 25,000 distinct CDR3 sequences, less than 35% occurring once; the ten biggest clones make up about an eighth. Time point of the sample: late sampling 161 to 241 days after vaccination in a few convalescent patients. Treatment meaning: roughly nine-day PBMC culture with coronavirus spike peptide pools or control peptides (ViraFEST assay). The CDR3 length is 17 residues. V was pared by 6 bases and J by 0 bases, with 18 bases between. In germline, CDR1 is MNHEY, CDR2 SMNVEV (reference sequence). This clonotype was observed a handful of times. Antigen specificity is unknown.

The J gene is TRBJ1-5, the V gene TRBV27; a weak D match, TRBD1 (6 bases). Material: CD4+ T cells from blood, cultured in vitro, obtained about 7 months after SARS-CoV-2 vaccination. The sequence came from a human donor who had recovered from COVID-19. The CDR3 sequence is CASRNTGPRYSNQPQHF. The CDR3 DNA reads TGTGCCAGCAGAAACACAGGGCCTCGTTATAGCAATCAGCCCCAGCATTTT.